These 27 T cell receptor beta chains came from one sample sequenced in a study of control samples from healthy donors and cancer patients. TCRdb's copy holds only in-frame clones and misses some; the assay was immunoSEQ multiplex PCR. This table has 150,000 or so clones, approximately 93% appearing once. The sequenced material came from blood. The receptor source for this set is a woman aged 40 to 50 in good health.

This clone was found once. This sequence joins TRBV30 and TRBJ1-5, with D possibly being TRBD1 (5 bases). The CDR3 has 15 amino acids. Per the germline V gene, CDR1 is GTSNPN and CDR2 is SVGIG (reference sequence). V gave up 0 bases and J gave up 7 bases, with 16 bases separating them. CDR3: CAWSVLTGTGQPQHF. The CDR3 DNA sequence: TGTGCCTGGAGTGTACTTACGGGGACGGGGCAGCCCCAGCATTTT.

The gene calls are TRBV30 and TRBJ1-2; D not certain. Trimming took off 4 bases at V and 0 bases at J, with 9 bases between the two ends. The CDR3 consists of 13 residues. From germline, CDR1 is GTSNPN and CDR2 SVGIG (reference sequence). CDR3 protein: CAWTRISNYGYTF. For the CDR3, the DNA is TGTGCCTGGACCCGGATTTCTAACTATGGCTACACCTTC.

This clone appeared once. This chain connects TRBV18 to TRBJ2-5; 7 bases fit TRBD2. The ends lost 3 bases at V and 2 bases at J; junction bases unmatched: 6. The CDR3 runs to 15 residues. Germline CDR1 KGHSH, CDR2 LQKENI. Written as DNA, the CDR3 is TGTGCCAGCTCACCGACCGGGACTACGCAAGAGACCCAGTACTTC. It is translated as CASSPTGTTQETQYF.

The rearrangement joins TRBV3-1 (or the pseudogene TRBV3-2) to TRBJ2-2, with 8 bases matching TRBD2. The germline gives CDR1 LGHDT, CDR2 YNNKEL (reference sequence). The CDR3 is 17 amino acids. V shed 3 bases and J 2 bases; nucleotides not matched to a gene: 8. The CDR3 reads CASSHRAREGNTGELFF. Here the CDR3 DNA reads TGTGCCAGCAGCCACAGGGCTCGGGAGGGAAACACCGGGGAGCTGTTTTTT.

The V call is TRBV4-3, the J call TRBJ1-1; TRBD1 matches at 8 bases. The J segment lost 2 bases and the V segment lost 0 bases, leaving 11 bases of the junction unmatched. This CDR3 comprises 18 residues. The germline V gene encodes CDR1 LGHNA and CDR2 YSLEER. The CDR3 DNA sequence: TGCGCCAGCAGCCAAGATCAGGGGGCCTCACGCACAAACACTGAAGCTTTCTTT. Protein: CASSQDQGASRTNTEAFF.

The V call is TRBV4-3, the J call TRBJ2-7, with no clear D. The V gene lost 0 bases and the J gene lost 3 bases, with 6 bases spanning the gap. CDR3 length equals 13 residues. Germline assignment: CDR1 LGHNA and CDR2 YSLEER. DNA of the CDR3: TGCGCCAGCAGCCAAGATACTGTCTACGAGCAGTACTTC. Translating gives CASSQDTVYEQYF.

This clone was found once. The chain has TRBV19 and TRBJ2-2; 12 bases line up with TRBD1. The CDR3 loop spans 17 amino acids. The germline V gene encodes CDR1 LNHDA and CDR2 SQIVND (reference sequence). V shed 3 bases and J 3 bases; nucleotides not matched to a gene: 5. This CDR3 reads CASSIPGQGAHTGELFF. The CDR3 region has the DNA TGTGCCAGTAGTATTCCGGGACAGGGGGCCCACACCGGGGAGCTGTTTTTT.

This chain links TRBV27 with TRBJ2-5, with unresolved D. V lost 0 bases and J lost 4, with 6 bases in between. Germline values: CDR1 MNHEY, CDR2 SMNVEV (reference sequence). CDR3 length: 13 amino acids. This CDR3 is CASSLSSRETQYF. CDR3 bases: TGTGCCAGCAGTTTATCGTCTCGAGAGACCCAGTACTTC.

The chain carries TRBV2 and TRBJ2-7; tentatively, D is TRBD2 (6 bases). Trimming cost V 7 bases and J 2 bases, with 15 bases left between them. This CDR3 has 14 amino acids. The germline gives CDR1 SNHLY, CDR2 FYNNEI. In nucleotides, the CDR3 is TGTGCCAGCAAGGAGGGTCGACAAACCTACGAGCAGTACTTC. Translated: CASKEGRQTYEQYF.

The chain couples TRBV11-2 to TRBJ1-2; TRBD1 might be the D (5 bases). CDR1 SGHAT and CDR2 FQNNGV come from the germline V gene. The CDR3 totals 13 residues. V lost 0 bases and J lost 4, with 6 bases in between. CDR3 bases: TGTGCCAGCAGCTTAGACGGGGCCTATGGCTACACCTTC. Translated: CASSLDGAYGYTF. The variable domain in full, with the rest retrieved from reference TRBV11-2 and TRBJ1-2, is EAGVAQSPRYKIIEKRQSVAFWCNPISGHATLYWYQQILGQGPKLLIQFQNNGVVDDSQLPKDRFSAERLKGVDSTLKIQPAKLEDSAVYLCASSLDGAYGYTFGSGTRLTVV.

This chain connects TRBV27 to TRBJ1-2; D is uncertain. The length of the CDR3 is 9 residues. Germline V gene data show CDR1 as MNHEY and CDR2 as SMNVEV (reference sequence). Between the trimmed V and J ends, which lost 7 bases and 8 bases, there was a span of 5 bases. For the CDR3, the DNA is TGTGCCAGCATATTAGGCTACACCTTC. Encoded protein: CASILGYTF.

V usage is TRBV25-1 and J usage is TRBJ2-7; possible D gene TRBD2, 5 bases. This CDR3 contains 16 residues. From germline, CDR1 is MGHDK and CDR2 SYGVNS. V was pared by 2 bases and J by 3 bases, with 17 bases between. The CDR3 protein is CASSEPRTGRSYEQYF. CDR3 nucleotides: TGTGCCAGCAGTGAACCCAGGACTGGAAGGAGCTACGAGCAGTACTTC.

The rearrangement links TRBV7-9 to TRBJ2-7; D is unclear. CDR1 SEHNR and CDR2 FQNEAQ come from the germline V gene (reference sequence). The ends were cut back, 5 bases at V and 3 bases at J, with 14 bases in the middle. CDR3 size: 14 residues. CDR3 protein: CASSPAGSLYEQYF. In DNA form, the CDR3 reads TGTGCCAGCAGCCCCGCCGGAAGTCTCTACGAGCAGTACTTC.

The chain has TRBV7-6 and TRBJ1-5, with unresolved D. The V end lost 5 bases, the J end lost 6 bases, and 14 bases lay between the germline ends. The germline CDR1 and CDR2 sequences are SGHVS and FNYEAQ. There are 14 residues in the CDR3. This CDR3 is CASSKRSGGQPQHF. The CDR3 DNA sequence: TGTGCCAGCAGCAAAAGGTCAGGCGGTCAGCCCCAGCATTTT.

The rearrangement links TRBV3-1 (or the pseudogene TRBV3-2) to TRBJ1-3, with D unclear. CDR1 LGHDT and CDR2 YNNKEL come from the germline V gene (reference sequence). The CDR3 totals 15 residues. Trimming left V 0 bases short and J 7 bases short, with 13 bases between. CDR3 bases: TGTGCCAGCAGCCAAGAGTCCGGAGTGGGCAACACCATATATTTT. Its translation is CASSQESGVGNTIYF.

The chain links TRBV5-6 to TRBJ2-1, with 9 nucleotides matching TRBD2. Germline-derived CDR1 and CDR2 are SGHDT and YYEEEE. Unmatched junction bases numbered 5, after V lost 4 bases and J lost 3 bases. This CDR3 contains 15 residues. In nucleotides, the CDR3 is TGTGCCAGCAGCCGCGGGAGGGGGGTCTACAATGAGCAGTTCTTC. Translating it yields CASSRGRGVYNEQFF.

The gene calls are TRBV7-2 and TRBJ2-3; D is possibly TRBD2 (5 bases). This CDR3 region has 17 residues. Trimming took off 0 bases at V and 8 bases at J, with 21 bases between the two ends. Germline loops: CDR1 SGHTA, CDR2 FQGNSA. CDR3 residues: CASSLAVAAGLGGTQYF. CDR3 bases: TGTGCCAGCAGCTTAGCGGTGGCGGCAGGACTTGGTGGTACGCAGTATTTT.

The chain is built from TRBV7-2 and TRBJ1-1; D remains unclear. This CDR3 spans 15 amino acids. Germline CDR1 SGHTA, CDR2 FQGNSA. The V and J ends lost 3 bases and 1 base respectively, with 12 bases between them. The CDR3 here is CASSFGRSGNTEAFF. The CDR3 DNA reads TGTGCCAGCAGCTTTGGTAGGTCGGGGAACACTGAAGCTTTCTTT.

This chain links TRBV6-2 or TRBV6-3 with TRBJ1-6; D may be TRBD1 (5 bases). This CDR3 is 17 amino acids long. Germline assignment: CDR1 MNHEY and CDR2 SVGEGT. Trimming took off 5 bases at V and 9 bases at J, with 23 bases between the two ends. The CDR3 reads CASSMTWTFGDGSPLHF. The CDR3 DNA sequence: TGTGCCAGCAGTATGACTTGGACTTTTGGGGACGGTTCACCCCTCCACTTT.

J is TRBJ1-5 and V is TRBV2; 10 bases agree with TRBD1. Germline loops: CDR1 SNHLY, CDR2 FYNNEI. V shed 4 bases, J shed 7 bases, and the junction held 4 bases outside the gene matches. The CDR3 consists of 14 residues. As DNA, the CDR3 is TGTGCCAGCAGTGGACAGGGGGCCTGGCAGCCCCAGCATTTT. Protein: CASSGQGAWQPQHF.

V usage is TRBV10-3 and J usage is TRBJ1-1; possible D gene TRBD1, 5 bases. This CDR3 contains 13 residues. CDR1 and CDR2 from the germline V gene are ENHRY and SYGVKD. The V end lost 6 bases, the J end lost 1 base, and 9 bases lay between the germline ends. The CDR3 DNA is TGTGCCATCAGCAGGGTAGAGAACACTGAAGCTTTCTTT. Residues: CAISRVENTEAFF.

V usage is TRBV5-5 and J usage is TRBJ2-3; TRBD1 might be the D (5 bases). The CDR3 length is 18 residues. V was trimmed by 4 bases and J by 7 bases, leaving 28 bases between them. Germline V gene sequence: CDR1 SGHKS, CDR2 YYEKEE (reference sequence). The CDR3 spells CASSLLKKTDKKSHTQYF. The CDR3 nucleotides are TGTGCCAGCAGCCTGCTGAAGAAGACAGATAAAAAATCACATACGCAGTATTTT.

J is TRBJ1-1 and V is TRBV6-2 or TRBV6-3; 7 positions agree with TRBD1. Unmatched junction bases numbered 3, after V lost 5 bases and J lost 3 bases. CDR3 length: 13 residues. The germline V gene has CDR1 MNHEY and CDR2 SVGEGT. CDR3 residues: CASSRGTDTEAFF. DNA for the CDR3: TGTGCCAGCAGTCGCGGGACAGACACTGAAGCTTTCTTT.

This clone was seen a few times. V usage is TRBV3-1 (or the pseudogene TRBV3-2) and J usage is TRBJ1-3; D is possibly TRBD1 (5 bases). CDR3 length: 14 residues. V was cut by 0 bases and J by 2 bases, with 5 bases left in between. CDR1 is LGHDT, CDR2 YNNKEL, per germline (reference sequence). The CDR3 sequence is CASSQDRAGNTIYF. The DNA of the CDR3 is TGTGCCAGCAGCCAAGACAGGGCTGGAAACACCATATATTTT.

CDR3 region: CASSYSGQGVGSPLHF. DNA of the CDR3: TGTGCCAGCAGTTACTCAGGACAGGGGGTTGGTTCACCCCTCCACTTT. V and J are TRBV6-6 and TRBJ1-6; 10 nucleotides match TRBD1. The CDR3 length is 16 residues. Germline CDR1 is MNHNY and CDR2 is SVGAGI (reference sequence). J gave up 9 bases and V 0 bases, and 5 bases lay outside the gene matches.

This sequence joins TRBV11-2 and TRBJ1-2; TRBD1 aligns across 7 bases. Germline V gene sequence: CDR1 SGHAT, CDR2 FQNNGV. The CDR3 sequence is 16 residues long. V dropped 2 bases and J dropped 1; count of bases not matched to a gene: 7. The CDR3 loop reads CASSLIRAGGNYGYTF. In nucleotides, the CDR3 is TGTGCCAGCAGCTTAATTAGGGCAGGGGGTAACTATGGCTACACCTTC.

The chain combines TRBV25-1 with TRBJ2-4; maybe TRBD1 (5 bases). Trimming left V 3 bases short and J 8 bases short, with 8 bases between. The CDR3 is 12 residues long. Germline V gene data show CDR1 as MGHDK and CDR2 as SYGVNS. The CDR3 sequence: CASSEKGDIQYF. CDR3 nucleotides: TGTGCCAGCAGTGAGAAAGGGGACATTCAGTACTTC.